Shown below are 31 T cell receptor beta chains from a single sample sequenced in a study of blood T cell repertoires in COVID-19 (dated by TCRdb to 2020 to 2021). Preparation of the library involved the immunoSEQ multiplex PCR assay. The source is immuneACCESS, and TCRdb retained only in-frame sequences with V and J called. Part of the clones is not carried over; for the studies checked, unresolved V genes explain less than half of this, and the remainder is unexplained. The sample has 130,000 or so clones on record, around 84% of them singletons. Roughly 17% of the sample belongs to the ten largest clones. Material for sequencing was peripheral blood. These receptors were obtained from a woman of 80 years or more with acute or convalescent COVID-19.

In regard to this clone: Other DNA sequences of this sample code for an identical CDR3. The gene calls are TRBV19 and TRBJ2-5, with 7 bases lining up with TRBD1. Germline V lookup: CDR1 LNHDA, CDR2 SQIVND (reference sequence). V trimming: 5 bases; J trimming: 2 bases; junction bases outside the gene matches: 5. The CDR3 consists of 14 residues. CDR3 nucleotide sequence: TGTGCCAGTAGTCTGACAGGGATTCAAGAGACCCAGTACTTC. Translated, it gives CASSLTGIQETQYF. The entire variable domain, with the rest obtained from reference TRBV19 and TRBJ2-5, is as follows: DGGITQSPKYLFRKEGQNVTLSCEQNLNHDAMYWYRQDPGQGLRLIYYSQIVNDFQKGDIAEGYSVSREKKESFPLTVTSAQKNPTAFYLCASSLTGIQETQYFGPGTRLLVL.

This clone was counted between two and nine times. The chain uses TRBV19 and TRBJ2-1; TRBD2 agrees at 10 bases. V lost 3 bases and J lost 6; bases outside the gene matches: 5. The CDR3 totals 15 residues. CDR1 is LNHDA and CDR2 is SQIVND in the germline V gene (reference sequence). The CDR3 sequence is CASSIVAGGGNEQFF. CDR3 nucleotide sequence: TGTGCCAGTAGTATTGTAGCGGGGGGTGGCAATGAGCAGTTCTTC. The full variable domain, in which reference TRBV19 and TRBJ2-1 provide the parts outside the CDR3, is DGGITQSPKYLFRKEGQNVTLSCEQNLNHDAMYWYRQDPGQGLRLIYYSQIVNDFQKGDIAEGYSVSREKKESFPLTVTSAQKNPTAFYLCASSIVAGGGNEQFFGPGTRLTVL.

The V and J genes are TRBV18 and TRBJ2-7; a weak D match, TRBD1 (6 bases). Germline loops: CDR1 KGHSH, CDR2 LQKENI. V lost 6 bases to trimming and J lost 6 bases, with 15 bases between them. The CDR3 extends over 13 amino acids. CDR3 amino acids: CASSGDISSEQYF. In DNA form, the CDR3 reads TGTGCCAGCTCTGGGGACATATCGTCCGAGCAGTACTTC.

J is TRBJ1-6 and V is TRBV6-6; tentative D call: TRBD1 (5 bases). The germline CDR1 and CDR2 sequences are MNHNY and SVGAGI (reference sequence). V was pared by 5 bases and J by 9 bases, with 17 bases between. This CDR3 is built from 15 residues. DNA for the CDR3: TGTGCCAGCAGTCAATCCGGGACTCCGGGTTCACCCCTCCACTTT. Encoded protein: CASSQSGTPGSPLHF.

J is TRBJ1-2 and V is TRBV4-3, with 10 positions matching TRBD1. The CDR3 has 14 residues. Germline CDR1 and CDR2: LGHNA and YSLEER. V lost 1 base, J lost 9 bases, and 5 bases stayed unmatched. In DNA form, the CDR3 reads TGCGCCAGCAGCCAAGGGGGACAGGGGTTGAGCTACACCTTC. This codes for CASSQGGQGLSYTF.

This clone was seen a single time. The genes are TRBV29-1 and TRBJ2-1; TRBD1 is a possible D gene (6 bases). V lost 5 bases, J lost 5 bases, and 16 bases lay in between. The CDR3 contains 14 residues. The germline V gene encodes CDR1 SQVTM and CDR2 ANQGSEA. The CDR3 is CSVPRQVQNNEQFF. The DNA for the CDR3 is TGCAGCGTTCCCAGACAGGTTCAAAACAATGAGCAGTTCTTC.

V usage is TRBV3-1 (or the pseudogene TRBV3-2) and J usage is TRBJ1-1; 8 nucleotides match TRBD1. V lost 4 bases, J lost 5 bases, and 6 bases stayed unmatched. The CDR3 totals 14 residues. Germline V gene lookup returns CDR1 LGHDT and CDR2 YNNKEL (reference sequence). CDR3 DNA sequence: TGTGCCAGCAGCCGTGACAGGGGTTGGACTGAAGCTTTCTTT. It is translated as CASSRDRGWTEAFF.

This clone occurred once. The chain carries TRBV15 and TRBJ1-1; perhaps TRBD1 as D (6 bases). The CDR3 is made up of 13 amino acids. The germline gives CDR1 LNHNV, CDR2 YYDKDF (reference sequence). The ends were cut back, 6 bases at V and 6 bases at J, with 14 bases in the middle. CDR3 protein: CATSVRGAAEAFF. DNA for the CDR3: TGTGCCACCAGTGTACGGGGGGCGGCTGAAGCTTTCTTT.

The rearrangement joins TRBV29-1 to TRBJ1-2; no firm D call. This CDR3 has 11 residues. Trimming pared 6 bases from V and 4 bases from J, leaving 9 bases between. Germline V gene data show CDR1 as SQVTM and CDR2 as ANQGSEA. The CDR3, as DNA: TGCAGCGTCCTACGGGGCTATGGCTACACCTTC. Amino acid sequence: CSVLRGYGYTF.

This chain links TRBV7-9 with TRBJ2-7; 10 nucleotides match TRBD1. Germline V lookup: CDR1 SEHNR, CDR2 FQNEAQ (reference sequence). V shed 5 bases and J 3 bases; nucleotides not matched to a gene: 10. The CDR3 loop spans 16 amino acids. CDR3 region: CASSNGAGQGFYEQYF. The CDR3 bases are TGTGCCAGCAGCAATGGAGCGGGACAGGGGTTCTACGAGCAGTACTTC.

Written as DNA, the CDR3 is TGCAGCGTTGAGGGACAGGGCTATGACTATGGCTACACCTTC. Protein product: CSVEGQGYDYGYTF. The V and J genes are TRBV29-1 and TRBJ1-2; TRBD1 matches 9 bases. The germline V gene has CDR1 SQVTM and CDR2 ANQGSEA. With 3 bases clipped from V and 3 bases from J, the junction kept 5 bases outside the gene matches. CDR3 size: 14 residues.

The V and J genes are TRBV3-1 (or the pseudogene TRBV3-2) and TRBJ2-2, with TRBD2 matching 9 bases. The CDR3 has 17 amino acids. CDR1 LGHDT and CDR2 YNNKEL come from the germline V gene (reference sequence). V shed 5 bases and J 5 bases; nucleotides not matched to a gene: 12. The CDR3 region has the DNA TGTGCCAGCAGCGGAGCGGGGGGCCTACCCGGAACCGGGGAGCTGTTTTTT. Its protein product is CASSGAGGLPGTGELFF.

The V and J genes are TRBV18 and TRBJ2-1; 8 positions match TRBD2. Trimming cost V 3 bases and J 5 bases; bases outside gene matches: 9. Germline loops: CDR1 KGHSH, CDR2 LQKENI. CDR3 length equals 16 residues. The DNA of the CDR3 is TGTGCCAGCTCACCGCCCCGGGGGGGGACCAACAATGAGCAGTTCTTC. The encoded protein is CASSPPRGGTNNEQFF.

The J gene is TRBJ2-7, the V gene TRBV19, with 8 bases that match TRBD1. Per germline, CDR1 LNHDA and CDR2 SQIVND (reference sequence). V was pared by 3 bases and J by 2 bases, with 6 bases of the junction left unmatched. The CDR3 is 15 residues long. For the CDR3, the DNA is TGTGCCAGTAGTATCGCGACAGGGGATACCTACGAGCAGTACTTC. Its protein is CASSIATGDTYEQYF. Drawing the rest from reference TRBV19 and TRBJ2-7, the complete variable domain is DGGITQSPKYLFRKEGQNVTLSCEQNLNHDAMYWYRQDPGQGLRLIYYSQIVNDFQKGDIAEGYSVSREKKESFPLTVTSAQKNPTAFYLCASSIATGDTYEQYFGPGTRLTVT.

The rearrangement uses TRBV6-5 and TRBJ2-7; 9 bases agree with TRBD2. Per the germline V gene, CDR1 is MNHEY and CDR2 is SVGAGI. V gave up 6 bases and J gave up 6 bases; unmatched junction bases: 6. The CDR3 is 13 amino acids. The CDR3 nucleotides read TGTGCCAGCAGAACCGGGACTAGCATCGAGCAGTACTTC. It is translated as CASRTGTSIEQYF.

V usage is TRBV30 and J usage is TRBJ2-3; the match to TRBD2 covers 9 bases. This CDR3 is 16 amino acids long. The J segment lost 2 bases and the V segment lost 2 bases, leaving 8 bases of the junction unmatched. CDR1 is GTSNPN, CDR2 SVGIG, per germline (reference sequence). CDR3 region: CAWSLPSGTSTDTQYF. CDR3 bases: TGTGCCTGGAGTCTTCCTAGCGGGACTTCCACAGATACGCAGTATTTT. Supplemented by reference TRBV30 and TRBJ2-3, the full variable domain reads SQTIHQWPATLVQPVGSPLSLECTVEGTSNPNLYWYRQAAGRGLQLLFYSVGIGQISSEVPQNLSASRPQDRQFILSSKKLLLSDSGFYLCAWSLPSGTSTDTQYFGPGTRLTVL.

The chain joins TRBV5-1 to TRBJ2-1; 11 nucleotides align to TRBD1. CDR3 size: 16 residues. The trim removed 5 bases at V and 3 bases at J, leaving 7 bases unmatched. Germline loops: CDR1 SGHRS, CDR2 YFSETQ. Here the CDR3 DNA reads TGCGCCAGCAGACCCGGGACAGGGGGTGACTACAATGAGCAGTTCTTC. Its protein is CASRPGTGGDYNEQFF.

The chain carries TRBV1 and TRBJ2-1; the D call TRBD2 from the table was never checked on the DNA. TRBV1 is classified as a pseudogene. This CDR3 has 16 residues. The CDR3 sequence: CTSSLPDRSSYNEQFF. CDR3 in DNA: TGCACCAGCAGCCTACCCGATAGGAGCTCCTACAATGAGCAGTTCTTC.

The chain carries TRBV15 and TRBJ2-5, with TRBD1 matching over 7 bases. The CDR3 covers 19 residues. Germline V lookup: CDR1 LNHNV, CDR2 YYDKDF (reference sequence). Losses at the gene ends were 5 bases for V and 3 bases for J; bases not matched to a gene: 21. CDR3 DNA sequence: TGTGCCACCAGCTCGACAGGGCGTGGGTTACTCAGGAGAGAAGAGACCCAGTACTTC. This translates into CATSSTGRGLLRREETQYF.

The chain's CDR3 is CASSAGGSYGYTF. The CDR3 DNA reads as TGCGCCAGCAGTGCTGGAGGAAGCTATGGCTACACCTTC. The rearrangement uses TRBV10-1 and TRBJ1-2; D is unclear. Germline values: CDR1 WNHNN, CDR2 SYGVQD (reference sequence). The CDR3 totals 13 residues. V dropped 4 bases and J dropped 4 bases, with 10 bases sitting between them.

The chain links TRBV10-3 to TRBJ2-3; 7 bases map to TRBD1. Germline V CDR1 and CDR2: ENHRY, SYGVKD. J gave up 0 bases and V 4 bases, and 4 bases lay outside the gene matches. This CDR3 is built from 15 residues. The CDR3 DNA sequence: TGTGCCATCAGTGTTAGAGGGGGCAGCACAGATACGCAGTATTTT. Protein sequence: CAISVRGGSTDTQYF.

The rearrangement uses TRBV5-6 and TRBJ1-2, with 7 bases that match TRBD1. Germline V CDR1 and CDR2: SGHDT, YYEEEE. This CDR3 contains 14 residues. V lost 1 base and J lost 3; bases outside the gene matches: 3. CDR3 region: CASSLNRGDYGYTF. The CDR3 DNA follows: TGTGCCAGCAGCTTGAACAGGGGCGACTATGGCTACACCTTC.

The genes are TRBV2 and TRBJ2-7; D perhaps matches TRBD2 (7 bases). The V gene lost 7 bases and the J gene lost 4 bases, with 17 bases spanning the gap. CDR1 is SNHLY, CDR2 FYNNEI, per germline. This CDR3 comprises 14 residues. CDR3 in amino acids: CASNRRGAWYEQYF. The CDR3 bases are TGTGCCAGCAATCGTCGGGGGGCCTGGTACGAGCAGTACTTC.

V and J are TRBV2 and TRBJ2-1, with 8 nucleotides matching TRBD1. This CDR3 spans 12 amino acids. The ends lost 3 bases at V and 13 bases at J; junction bases unmatched: 5. CDR1 and CDR2 from the germline V gene are SNHLY and FYNNEI. CDR3 sequence reads: CASSDQGAAQFF. The CDR3 DNA follows: TGTGCCAGCAGTGATCAGGGGGCAGCCCAGTTCTTC.

The chain carries TRBV5-1 and TRBJ2-7; D perhaps matches TRBD2 (5 bases). Germline CDR1 SGHRS, CDR2 YFSETQ. V lost 2 bases, J lost 5 bases, and 8 bases lay in between. CDR3 size: 12 residues. The CDR3 reads CASSFREHEQYF. The CDR3 DNA sequence: TGCGCCAGCAGCTTTCGGGAACACGAGCAGTACTTC.

This clone is classed as large. This chain uses TRBV5-6 with TRBJ1-4, with a tentative D call TRBD1 (6 bases). This CDR3 comprises 15 residues. CDR1 SGHDT and CDR2 YYEEEE come from the germline V gene. V was shortened by 4 bases and J by 3 bases, with 13 bases between the two germline ends. The chain's CDR3 is CASSPEGVPNEKLFF. DNA for the CDR3: TGTGCCAGCAGCCCCGAGGGGGTTCCTAATGAAAAACTGTTTTTT. Variable domain in full (rest from reference TRBV5-6 and TRBJ1-4): DAGVTQSPTHLIKTRGQQVTLRCSPKSGHDTVSWYQQALGQGPQFIFQYYEEEERQRGNFPDRFSGHQFPNYSSELNVNALLLGDSALYLCASSPEGVPNEKLFFGSGTQLSVL.

The CDR3 is CASSLVGTGGVKTQYF. The CDR3 DNA follows: TGTGCCAGCAGCTTAGTGGGGACAGGGGGCGTGAAGACCCAGTACTTC. The V gene is TRBV7-2, the J gene TRBJ2-5; 12 bases are shared with TRBD1. V dropped 1 base and J dropped 6; count of bases not matched to a gene: 6. The germline CDR1 and CDR2 sequences are SGHTA and FQGNSA. The CDR3 sequence is 16 residues long.

CDR3 sequence reads: CASSLGSSGRVDTQYF. Here the CDR3 DNA reads TGTGCCAGCAGCTTAGGGTCTAGCGGGAGAGTTGATACGCAGTATTTT. The chain combines TRBV7-2 with TRBJ2-3; 10 bases align to TRBD2. With V trimmed by 1 base and J by 6 bases, 7 bases remained unmatched. CDR1 is SGHTA and CDR2 is FQGNSA in the germline V gene. This CDR3 is 16 amino acids long.

The chain joins TRBV2 to TRBJ1-2, with 8 bases fitting TRBD1. V lost 6 bases and J lost 8; bases outside the gene matches: 8. The CDR3 contains 13 residues. CDR1 SNHLY and CDR2 FYNNEI come from the germline V gene. The CDR3 sequence: CASSVDRDDGYTF. The CDR3 DNA sequence: TGTGCCAGCAGCGTGGACAGGGACGACGGCTACACCTTC.

This rearrangement joins TRBV11-2 to TRBJ2-3; TRBD1 aligns across 7 bases. The CDR3 sequence is 16 residues long. The junction had 11 bases not matched to a gene; V was cut back by 5 bases and J by 3 bases. Germline assignment: CDR1 SGHAT and CDR2 FQNNGV. The CDR3 region is CASSPQGIRLTDTQYF. Written as DNA, the CDR3 is TGTGCCAGCAGCCCACAGGGGATACGGCTGACAGATACGCAGTATTTT.

This clone was seen a handful of times. V and J are TRBV19 and TRBJ1-6; D is possibly TRBD1 (5 bases). The CDR3 is made up of 13 amino acids. V was trimmed by 7 bases and J by 7 bases, leaving 11 bases between them. Per germline, CDR1 LNHDA and CDR2 SQIVND (reference sequence). CDR3 loop: CASKDKGNSPLHF. The CDR3 DNA reads TGTGCCAGTAAGGACAAGGGGAATTCACCCCTCCACTTT.